This note documents a single T cell receptor beta chain sequence. Its antigen is as yet unknown. A read error may account for a junction end that differs from germline. The sample comes from a study of vaccination and CD4 T cells after COVID-19. Study background: SARS-CoV-2 positivity in convalescent patients was established by nasal swab PCR; under 10 had mild and one severe disease.

With the Oncomine TCR Beta short-read assay, DNA from cultured CD4+ T cells was sequenced. Researchers extracted genomic DNA from CD4+ T cells that had been cultured. TCRdb fed the PCR reads into MiXCR, producing one record per CDR3 protein. The sample holds 25,000 to 30,000 distinct CDR3 sequences, around two fifths seen once. The time point: late sampling 161 to 241 days after vaccination in a few convalescent patients. The treatment: roughly 11-day PBMC culture with coronavirus spike peptide pools or control peptides (ViraFEST assay). ViraFEST relied on peptide pools to expand antigen-specific T cells; the TCRs were sequenced afterward. In germline, CDR1 is MNHEY, CDR2 SMNVEV (reference sequence). This CDR3 contains 19 residues.

The source material was CD4+ T cells from blood, cultured in vitro, sampled about 7 months after SARS-CoV-2 vaccination. The chain links TRBV27 to TRBJ2-2, with 11 bases matching TRBD1. The receptor's source is a human donor who had recovered from COVID-19. The chain's CDR3 is CATSEPSGTGGSNTGELFF. The CDR3 bases are TGTGCCACCAGTGAACCTTCCGGGACAGGGGGGTCGAACACCGGGGAGCTGTTTTTT.